This TCR beta chain is drawn from a study of CD8+ T cells in alopecia areata. Findings of the study overall: Normal scalp had lower clonality than lesional scalp, with alopecia totalis/universalis lesions showing this most strongly. Sequencing of scalp tissue also captures the resident alphabeta T cells of normal skin.

Those with alopecia areata gave lesional scalp punch biopsies and peripheral blood. PBMCs were stained for CD3, CD4 and CD8, and CD4+ and CD8+ T cells were sorted. This clone was detected a few times. What it recognizes is unknown. The sequencing template was cDNA reverse transcribed from extracted RNA. Data came from immunoSEQ multiplex PCR; TCRdb stores just in-frame clones and leaves some out. The table has some 82,000 clones, roughly 47% seen once. What was sequenced was NKG2D-high CD8+ T cells sorted from blood. The clonotype originates from a human donor with alopecia areata.

In DNA form, the CDR3 reads TGTGCCAGCAGTGTGACTAGCGGGGGGGAGGGAGAGACCCAGTACTTC. It is translated as CASSVTSGGEGETQYF. The chain has TRBV28 and TRBJ2-5, with TRBD2 identical over 14 bases. Germline V lookup: CDR1 MDHEN, CDR2 SYDVKM. This CDR3 is built from 16 residues. V was pared by 5 bases and J by 4 bases, with 6 bases of the junction left unmatched.